This TCR beta chain was sequenced in a study of shared clonotypes between healthy human individuals. General study findings and limits: Rarefaction analysis demonstrated incomplete sorted-subset sequencing notwithstanding large depth.

CDR3 length equals 16 residues. The V end was cut by 0 bases, the J end by 5 bases, with 16 bases between. Per germline, CDR1 MNHEY and CDR2 SVGAGI. Profiled with immunoSEQ multiplex PCR; TCRdb holds only in-frame clones, not every one. The table lists some 700,000 clones, roughly 91% of them singletons. Details on this clone: What it binds is not known.

This chain connects TRBV6-5 to TRBJ1-1, with D possibly matching TRBD1 (5 bases). The source material was memory CD8+ T cells from PBMCs. Sample subset: CD45RO+ cells pooled with CCR7-negative TemRA cells. The sequence derives from a man younger than 35 in good health. Some clones in this sample may be carry-over from other donors' samples. The CDR3 here is CASSYSMQGLGTEAFF. The DNA for the CDR3 is TGTGCCAGCAGTTACTCCATGCAGGGATTGGGGACTGAAGCTTTCTTT.